This T cell receptor beta chain is from a study of T cell repertoires and HLA-DP antigens. Points from the study as a whole: Sorted CD137+ clonality was 0.3 to 0.45 for both alloantigens, versus about 0.037 pre-culture.

Trimming took 5 bases from V and 2 from J; bases not matched to a gene: 7. CDR1 is SEHNR, CDR2 FQNEAQ, per germline (reference sequence). This CDR3 has 16 amino acids. Average purity of the negatively selected CD4+ T cells was about 98%. Method: immunoSEQ multiplex PCR; TCRdb's copy keeps in-frame clones and lacks some. The table lists around 100,000 clones, more than 85% of them singletons. This clone appeared a few times. Its antigen remains unidentified. The V call is TRBV7-9, the J call TRBJ2-7; 12 bases agree with TRBD1. The specimen sequenced was CD4+ T cells from PBMCs. The receptor was isolated from a woman aged 18 to 35 in good health and CMV-seronegative. CDR3 amino acids: CASSPGQGAYTYEQYV. As DNA, the CDR3 is TGTGCCAGCAGCCCGGGACAGGGGGCGTATACCTACGAGCAGTACGTC.